Each of the 27 T cell receptor beta chains below was sequenced from the same sample in a study of T cells after yellow fever vaccination. One entry per CDR3 protein results from TCRdb running MiXCR on the 5' RACE reads. The sample carries around 360,000 distinct CDR3 sequences, around a tenth recorded once. The sample consisted of PBMCs, taken on the day of the first yellow fever vaccination. These receptors were collected from a man aged 18 to 30 who received the YFV17D yellow fever vaccine.

This clonotype has at least ten counts. The DNA for the CDR3 is TGCGCCAGCAGCGGGCACAGGGTTAGAGGGCCAGGGGGATACAATGAGCAGTTCTTC. Amino acids: CASSGHRVRGPGGYNEQFF. The chain uses TRBV4-1 and TRBJ2-1, with 7 bases aligning to TRBD1. The CDR3 extends over 19 amino acids. V lost 5 bases and J lost 4; bases outside the gene matches: 20. Per the germline V gene, CDR1 is MGHRA and CDR2 is YSYEKL.

The rearrangement joins TRBV12-3 or TRBV12-4 to TRBJ1-5; tentatively, D is TRBD1 (5 bases). The CDR3 length is 14 residues. V was cut by 10 bases and J by 0 bases, with 13 bases left in between. The CDR3 reads CAITTGDSNQPQHF. The CDR3 DNA follows: TGTGCCATTACTACAGGAGATAGCAATCAGCCCCAGCATTTT.

J is TRBJ2-5 and V is TRBV2; D gene uncertain. The CDR3 sequence is 16 residues long. Deletions cut 3 bases from V and 2 bases from J, with 16 bases between. Germline values: CDR1 SNHLY, CDR2 FYNNEI. In DNA form, the CDR3 reads TGTGCCAGCAGTGACCGCCTTCAACTTGAACAAGAGACCCAGTACTTC. This codes for CASSDRLQLEQETQYF. The whole variable domain, filled in from reference TRBV2 and TRBJ2-5, reads EPEVTQTPSHQVTQMGQEVILRCVPISNHLYFYWYRQILGQKVEFLVSFYNNEISEKSEIFDDQFSVERPDGSNFTLKIRSTKLEDSAMYFCASSDRLQLEQETQYFGPGTRLLVL.

CDR3 nucleotide sequence: TGCAGTGCTGGACCAGGGTTCGAGTATCAGCCCCAGCATTTT. Translating it yields CSAGPGFEYQPQHF. The gene calls are TRBV20-1 and TRBJ1-5; perhaps TRBD1 as D (5 bases). Germline lookup yields CDR1 DFQATT and CDR2 SNEGSKA (reference sequence). Trimming took off 5 bases at V and 5 bases at J, with 16 bases between the two ends. The CDR3 has 14 residues.

The table lists this clonotype with a few counts. The chain joins TRBV6-1 to TRBJ1-6; 11 bases align to TRBD1. The CDR3 is 14 amino acids. The V segment lost 7 bases and the J segment 9 bases; nucleotides outside the gene matches: 5. Germline values: CDR1 MNHNS, CDR2 SASEGT. The CDR3 here is CASKPGQGGSPLHF. The DNA for the CDR3 is TGTGCCAGCAAACCGGGACAGGGGGGTTCACCCCTCCACTTT.

This chain uses TRBV24-1 with TRBJ2-7, with 7 bases fitting TRBD2. CDR3 size: 13 residues. The germline V gene has CDR1 KGHDR and CDR2 SFDVKD. J was trimmed by 6 bases and V by 9 bases; bases with no gene match: 10. CDR3 sequence (DNA): TGTGCCACCTGCCCCGGGAGGAGGGGCGAGCAGTACTTC. It codes for CATCPGRRGEQYF.

V usage is TRBV11-2 and J usage is TRBJ1-2; no clear D. Trimming pared 4 bases from V and 5 bases from J, leaving 17 bases between. The CDR3 spans 15 residues. The germline gives CDR1 SGHAT, CDR2 FQNNGV. The CDR3 sequence is CASSSTSTREYGYTF. The CDR3 DNA reads TGTGCCAGCAGCTCTACGAGTACTCGGGAGTATGGCTACACCTTC.

As DNA, the CDR3 is TGCGCCAGCAGCCAAGTGGCGGGGCTCGGCCAGCCCCAGCATTTT. Amino acids: CASSQVAGLGQPQHF. The genes are TRBV4-3 and TRBJ1-5, with D possibly matching TRBD1 (5 bases). The CDR3 sequence is 15 residues long. Germline CDR1 is LGHNA and CDR2 is YSLEER. V was pared by 1 base and J by 7 bases, with 14 bases between.

The V gene is TRBV28, the J gene TRBJ2-1, with D hard to call. CDR1 is MDHEN and CDR2 is SYDVKM in the germline V gene. The CDR3 length is 16 residues. V lost 2 bases and J 0 bases, leaving 11 bases between the germline ends. The CDR3 sequence: CASSLGLPSSYNEQFF. CDR3 bases: TGTGCCAGCAGTTTAGGGTTACCAAGCTCCTACAATGAGCAGTTCTTC.

This clonotype appeared many times. The genes are TRBV5-1 and TRBJ1-1; D is undetermined. The germline V gene encodes CDR1 SGHRS and CDR2 YFSETQ. The CDR3 contains 13 residues. V lost 5 bases to trimming and J lost 4 bases, with 12 bases between them. The CDR3 here is CASSLDGSTEAFF. DNA for the CDR3: TGCGCCAGCAGTCTGGACGGTTCCACTGAAGCTTTCTTT.

V gene TRBV4-2 combines with J gene TRBJ2-2; possible D gene TRBD1, 6 bases. V was shortened by 1 base and J by 6 bases, with 18 bases between the two germline ends. The length of the CDR3 is 17 residues. From germline, CDR1 is LGHNA and CDR2 YNFKEQ. The CDR3 nucleotides read TGTGCCAGCAGCCAAGGGTTGAGGGGGAATTTGGCCGGGGAGCTGTTTTTT. Translated: CASSQGLRGNLAGELFF.

The genes are TRBV5-1 and TRBJ1-1; D might be TRBD1 (5 bases). Germline CDR1 and CDR2: SGHRS and YFSETQ. This CDR3 region has 15 residues. Trimming left V 6 bases short and J 0 bases short, with 15 bases between. The CDR3 bases are TGCGCCAGCAAGCGGGACGTAGACATGAACACTGAAGCTTTCTTT. Translation gives CASKRDVDMNTEAFF.

In this sample, this clonotype turned up a few times. The J gene is TRBJ2-7, the V gene TRBV5-1; the match to TRBD2 covers 8 bases. CDR1 and CDR2 from the germline V gene are SGHRS and YFSETQ. Trimming took 4 bases from V and 4 from J; bases not matched to a gene: 7. CDR3 size: 14 residues. Here the CDR3 DNA reads TGCGCCAGCAGCGACGGGAGGGGTAAATACGAGCAGTACTTC. This encodes CASSDGRGKYEQYF.

The DNA of the CDR3 is TGTGCCAGCGGCTTGACAGGTCTGGGGCCCCAGCATTTT. This gives the protein CASGLTGLGPQHF. The chain links TRBV6-2 or TRBV6-3 to TRBJ1-5; D may be TRBD1 (6 bases). Trimming took off 8 bases at V and 9 bases at J, with 17 bases between the two ends. Germline V gene lookup returns CDR1 MNHEY and CDR2 SVGEGT. The CDR3 is 13 amino acids.

The V gene is TRBV5-1, the J gene TRBJ1-2; D not resolved. This CDR3 comprises 13 residues. The germline CDR1 and CDR2 sequences are SGHRS and YFSETQ. Trimming left V 3 bases short and J 10 bases short, with 16 bases between. In nucleotides, the CDR3 is TGCGCCAGCAGCTCACTCGGACGGGAGAACTACACCTTC. It yields the protein CASSSLGRENYTF.

This clonotype has only a few counts. This chain links TRBV5-1 with TRBJ2-2; D may be TRBD2 (6 bases). Germline lookup yields CDR1 SGHRS and CDR2 YFSETQ. Trimming shortened V by 2 bases and J by 5 bases, and 16 bases separated the two germline ends. CDR3 size: 16 residues. The CDR3 here is CASSFGGMVATGELFF. CDR3 sequence (DNA): TGCGCCAGCAGCTTCGGAGGGATGGTGGCGACCGGGGAGCTGTTTTTT.

This clonotype was recorded at least ten times. The chain couples TRBV5-4 to TRBJ2-2; D is ambiguous. CDR1 and CDR2 from the germline V gene are SGHNT and YYREEE (reference sequence). The V and J ends lost 5 bases and 1 base respectively, with 6 bases between them. The CDR3 is 13 residues long. The CDR3 DNA is TGTGCCAGCAGGATGGGGAACACCGGGGAGCTGTTTTTT. It yields the protein CASRMGNTGELFF.

This clonotype has ten or more counts. This chain links TRBV6-1 with TRBJ2-1; 11 bases are shared with TRBD2. Per germline, CDR1 MNHNS and CDR2 SASEGT. V was pared by 1 base and J by 5 bases, with 1 base of the junction left unmatched. This CDR3 is 15 amino acids long. The CDR3: CASSEGLAGNNEQFF. In DNA form, the CDR3 reads TGTGCCAGCAGTGAAGGACTAGCGGGGAACAATGAGCAGTTCTTC.

This clonotype was seen a few times. This rearrangement joins TRBV12-3 or TRBV12-4 to TRBJ2-7, with D perhaps TRBD1 (6 bases). The ends were cut back, 5 bases at V and 3 bases at J, with 17 bases in the middle. The CDR3 runs to 15 residues. The CDR3 sequence is CASSPPDSVGYEQYF. The DNA of the CDR3 is TGTGCCAGCAGTCCCCCGGACAGTGTAGGCTACGAGCAGTACTTC.

The gene calls are TRBV7-9 and TRBJ2-7; D tentatively reads TRBD1 or TRBD2 (5 bases each). The germline V and J ends were trimmed by 5 bases and 3 bases, with 8 bases remaining between them. The germline CDR1 and CDR2 sequences are SEHNR and FQNEAQ (reference sequence). The CDR3 is made up of 12 amino acids. DNA for the CDR3: TGTGCCAGCAGCCCGGGACGCTACGAGCAGTACTTC. It specifies CASSPGRYEQYF.

This chain uses TRBV28 with TRBJ2-2; D unresolved. V was cut by 3 bases and J by 0 bases, with 5 bases left in between. Germline CDR1 is MDHEN and CDR2 is SYDVKM. CDR3 length equals 14 residues. The CDR3 is CASSFNPNTGELFF. DNA for the CDR3: TGTGCCAGCAGTTTCAATCCGAACACCGGGGAGCTGTTTTTT.

The genes are TRBV9 and TRBJ2-2; D remains unclear. The V and J ends lost 0 bases and 6 bases respectively, with 6 bases between them. This CDR3 contains 13 residues. CDR1 is SGDLS, CDR2 YYNGEE, per germline. In DNA, the CDR3 is TGTGCCAGCAGCGTAGTCCAGGCCGGGGAGCTGTTTTTT. Translating gives CASSVVQAGELFF.

This clonotype was observed many times. V and J are TRBV4-3 and TRBJ1-3, with unresolved D. Germline V CDR1 and CDR2: LGHNA, YSLEER. Trimming took off 0 bases at V and 1 base at J, with 10 bases between the two ends. This CDR3 comprises 16 residues. CDR3 protein: CASSQDSVGSGNTIYF. CDR3 bases: TGCGCCAGCAGCCAAGACAGCGTCGGTTCTGGAAACACCATATATTTT.

This clonotype was seen a handful of times. The chain is built from TRBV5-5 and TRBJ1-5; D not certain. The CDR3 sequence is 14 residues long. The V gene's germline CDR1 is SGHKS and CDR2 YYEKEE (reference sequence). V shed 0 bases and J shed 0 bases, with 4 bases lying between them. DNA for the CDR3: TGTGCCAGCAGCTTGGCTTTTAGCAATCAGCCCCAGCATTTT. Protein sequence: CASSLAFSNQPQHF.

This clonotype was detected a few times. The chain employs TRBV25-1 and TRBJ1-4; D unclear. The germline CDR1 and CDR2 sequences are MGHDK and SYGVNS. V lost 10 bases, J lost 5 bases, and 14 bases lay in between. The CDR3 runs 13 residues. The CDR3 region is CATVERNNEKLFF. The DNA of the CDR3 is TGTGCCACCGTTGAACGGAACAATGAAAAACTGTTTTTT.

This clonotype has a handful of counts. CDR3 in amino acids: CASSSMVGTGDGYTF. In nucleotides, the CDR3 is TGTGCCAGCAGTTCGATGGTTGGGACAGGGGACGGCTACACCTTC. The V call is TRBV27, the J call TRBJ1-2, with 10 bases identical to TRBD1. J was trimmed by 8 bases and V by 4 bases; bases with no gene match: 10. The length of the CDR3 is 15 residues. Looked up from germline, CDR1 is MNHEY and CDR2 is SMNVEV (reference sequence).

The V gene is TRBV20-1, the J gene TRBJ1-1; possibly TRBD1 for D (5 bases). Per the germline V gene, CDR1 is DFQATT and CDR2 is SNEGSKA (reference sequence). V lost 3 bases and J lost 5, with 16 bases in between. This CDR3 is built from 14 residues. Here the CDR3 DNA reads TGCAGTGCTAGGGAGCTGGCAGGGTATACTGAAGCTTTCTTT. As protein: CSARELAGYTEAFF.